A single sample gave rise to the 2 T cell receptor beta chains below, sequenced in a study of T-cell reconstitution after alpha-beta-depleted transplantation in children. Unique molecular identifiers were incorporated during preparation of the TCRbeta library. TCRdb re-derived calls from the PCR reads in MiXCR, one entry per CDR3 protein. Of 190,000 or so distinct CDR3 sequences in the sample, just over 14% were seen once. The material sequenced was PBMCs from the stem cell graft donor, taken from the stem cell graft. Receptors were obtained from a human donor who donated a stem cell graft to a child with acute lymphoblastic leukemia.

The table lists this clonotype with many counts. CDR3 loop: CASSGRTDEQYF. The CDR3 DNA is TGTGCCAGCAGTGGAAGGACGGACGAGCAGTACTTC. This chain uses TRBV6-5 with TRBJ2-7; D is undetermined. Trimming shortened V by 5 bases and J by 5 bases, and 10 bases separated the two germline ends. The germline gives CDR1 MNHEY, CDR2 SVGAGI. The CDR3 spans 12 residues.

This clonotype was seen repeatedly, ten times or more. This chain links TRBV7-2 with TRBJ2-7; D may correspond to TRBD1 or TRBD2 (6 bases each). The CDR3 contains 16 residues. Trimming removed 2 bases from V and 0 bases from J, with 14 bases in between. CDR1 and CDR2 from the germline V gene are SGHTA and FQGNSA. CDR3 sequence: CASSLRGATLSYEQYF. Here the CDR3 DNA reads TGTGCCAGCAGCTTAAGGGGGGCGACACTCTCCTACGAGCAGTACTTC.